These T cell receptor beta chains were read from a single sample in a study of shared clonotypes between healthy human individuals. Sequenced by immunoSEQ multiplex PCR; TCRdb stores in-frame clones only, minus some. Of approximately 2.5 million clones listed, 90% to 95% are singletons. Sequencing was carried out using naive CD4+ T cells sorted from blood. These receptors all come from a man between 18 and 29 years old in good health. Both conserved end residues are part of each CDR3. The order of the fields is J gene, D gene, clone size, V gene, CDR3 DNA, CDR3 protein. D genes are given only for firm matches. Not every row has a clone size; where given, it reads once, few, many or a size class.

TRBJ1-4	-	-	TRBV5-5	TGTGCCAGCAGCGTGGGAGGGACGTCAACTAATGAAAAACTGTTTTTT	CASSVGGTSTNEKLFF
TRBJ2-5	-	-	TRBV20-1	TGCAGTGCTGGGGACCCTTTGCACTTC	CSAGDPLHF
TRBJ2-7	-	-	TRBV2	TGTGCCAGCAGGGGAGGATCCTACGAGCAGTACTTC	CASRGGSYEQYF
TRBJ1-6	-	once	TRBV4-1	TGCGCCAGCAGCCAAGGTTTAATAGCGGGATCACCCCTCCACTTT	CASSQGLIAGSPLHF
TRBJ2-7	-	-	TRBV5-1	TGCGCCAGCAGCTTGGTGGCAGGGGTCGACGAGCAGTACTTC	CASSLVAGVDEQYF
TRBJ1-1	-	-	TRBV29-1	TGCAGCGTCGCAACAGGGCAGGAAGCTTTCTTT	CSVATGQEAFF
TRBJ2-1	-	-	TRBV6-5	TGTGCCAGCAGTTACCGGATAGAAGCTGAGCAGTTCTTC	CASSYRIEAEQFF
TRBJ2-3	-	-	TRBV30	TGTGCCTGGAACCTGGGACAATTCACAGATACGCAGTATTTT	CAWNLGQFTDTQYF
TRBJ2-3	TRBD1	once	TRBV2	TGTGCCAGCAGACAGGGGACAGATACGCAGTATTTT	CASRQGTDTQYF
TRBJ1-1	TRBD1	-	TRBV19	TGTGCCAGTCGCAGACAGGGTGGCCCGGGGGACACTGAAGCTTTCTTT	CASRRQGGPGDTEAFF
TRBJ2-5	-	once	TRBV21-1	TGTGCCAGCAGCAAAGTTCGGGACGAGCAAGAGACCCAGTACTTC	CASSKVRDEQETQYF
TRBJ1-5	-	-	TRBV5-5	TGTGCCAGCAGCTTGAGTCAGGGAGCTTGGAATCAGCCCCAGCATTTT	CASSLSQGAWNQPQHF
TRBJ2-7	-	once	TRBV25-1	TGTGCCAGCAGTGCCCCCGGACTTATCGACTACGAGCAGTACTTC	CASSAPGLIDYEQYF
TRBJ2-1	-	-	TRBV5-1	TGCGCCAGCAGCTTGCACTTGGACAATGAGCAGTTCTTC	CASSLHLDNEQFF
TRBJ2-5	TRBD1	-	TRBV5-4	TGTGCCAGCACCCCGACAGGGGGTAAGGAGACCCAGTACTTC	CASTPTGGKETQYF
TRBJ1-4	-	-	TRBV19	TGTGCCAGTAGTATCTTCCGTGGGACTAATGAAAAACTGTTTTTT	CASSIFRGTNEKLFF
TRBJ1-5	TRBD1	-	TRBV6-1	TGTGCCAGCAGTCAGGGGGCTGTTCAGCCCCAGCATTTT	CASSQGAVQPQHF
TRBJ2-3	TRBD2	once	TRBV7-3	TGTGCCAGCAGTACTAGCGGGGGAACAGATACGCAGTATTTT	CASSTSGGTDTQYF
TRBJ2-4	TRBD1	-	TRBV5-1	TGCGCCAGCAGCTTGGCCGGGACAGTCGCCAAAAACATTCAGTACTTC	CASSLAGTVAKNIQYF
TRBJ1-4	-	-	TRBV28	TGTGCCAGCAGTGCCTCGGGGGATACTAATGAAAAACTGTTTTTT	CASSASGDTNEKLFF
TRBJ2-1	-	-	TRBV11-2	TGTGCCAGCAGCCCACGACAACAGGGTGAGCAGTTCTTC	CASSPRQQGEQFF
TRBJ2-7	-	-	TRBV5-6	TGTGCCAGCAGCTTGGGGTCGGGCAGGGACTACGAGCAGTACTTC	CASSLGSGRDYEQYF
TRBJ2-7	-	-	TRBV27	TGTGCCAGCAGTTTACTGGGGGCCGGCGAGCAGTACTTC	CASSLLGAGEQYF
TRBJ2-1	TRBD2	-	TRBV6-5	TGTGCCAGCCGAGCGGGAGGATCCAATGAGCAGTTCTTC	CASRAGGSNEQFF
TRBJ2-1	TRBD1	-	TRBV5-1	TGCGCCAGCAGCTCCACACCTCCGGGACAGGGCTCCTTGAATGAGCAGTTCTTC	CASSSTPPGQGSLNEQFF
TRBJ2-1	-	-	TRBV6-1	TGTGCCAGCAGTGACGTCCACAATGAGCAGTTCTTC	CASSDVHNEQFF
TRBJ2-3	-	-	TRBV12-5	TGTGCTAGTGGTTCACAAGACCCCATGGATACGCAGTATTTT	CASGSQDPMDTQYF
TRBJ2-7	-	-	TRBV18	TGTGCCAGCTCACCGCAGGACACCTCCTACGAGCAGTACTTC	CASSPQDTSYEQYF
TRBJ1-5	TRBD1	-	TRBV19	TGTGCCAGTAGCGGCAGGGGGCTACCTCAGCCCCAGCATTTT	CASSGRGLPQPQHF
TRBJ2-2	-	-	TRBV5-8	TGTGCCAGCAGCTTCGGGACGACAGGTAGCAACACCGGGGAGCTGTTTTTT	CASSFGTTGSNTGELFF
TRBJ1-5	-	-	TRBV19	TGTGCCAGTAGTATAACGCGCAGCAGCAATCAGCCCCAGCATTTT	CASSITRSSNQPQHF
TRBJ2-3	-	-	TRBV28	TGTGCCAGCAGTCCTGACACAGATACGCAGTATTTT	CASSPDTDTQYF
TRBJ2-5	-	-	TRBV6-6	TGTGCCAGCAGTTACGATCGGGAGACCCAGTACTTC	CASSYDRETQYF
TRBJ1-3	-	-	TRBV30	TGTGCCTGGAGGGGACGCTCTGGAAACACCATATATTTT	CAWRGRSGNTIYF
TRBJ2-5	-	-	TRBV29-1	TGCAGCGTTGAAGGGGAACAGTGGAAGACCCAGTACTTC	CSVEGEQWKTQYF
TRBJ2-2	TRBD2	-	TRBV5-1	TGCGCCAGCAGCTCGGCTAGCGGGAGTGGAGCGAACACCGGGGAGCTGTTTTTT	CASSSASGSGANTGELFF
TRBJ2-1	-	-	TRBV2	TGTGCCAGCATGGGGGGTGTAAGGAGACCGTTCTTC	CASMGGVRRPFF
TRBJ1-5	TRBD1	-	TRBV4-1	TGCGCCAGCAGCCAAGGGACAGGGTATCGCAATCAGCCCCAGCATTTT	CASSQGTGYRNQPQHF
TRBJ1-1	TRBD1	few	TRBV27	TGTGCCAGCAGTCTCGACAGGGGCACTGAAGCTTTCTTT	CASSLDRGTEAFF
TRBJ1-4	-	-	TRBV7-2	TGTGCCAGCAGCGATACGCGAGTAACTAATGAAAAACTGTTTTTT	CASSDTRVTNEKLFF
TRBJ2-4	-	-	TRBV7-9	TGTGCCAGCAGCTTGGGGGCAGGGGAGAACATTCAGTACTTC	CASSLGAGENIQYF
TRBJ2-6	-	-	TRBV9	TGTGCCAGCAGCTCCCGGGGAGCTGGGGCCAACGTCCTGACTTTC	CASSSRGAGANVLTF
TRBJ2-2	-	-	TRBV5-1	TGCGCCAGCAGCTTTAGAGGGTTAGGCACCGGGGAGCTGTTTTTT	CASSFRGLGTGELFF
TRBJ1-1	-	-	TRBV7-2	TGTGCCAGCAGCTTCAAGGGGATGAACACTGAAGCTTTCTTT	CASSFKGMNTEAFF
TRBJ1-6	TRBD1	-	TRBV6-6	TGTGCCAGCAGCCTGGGGGGGACAGGTCATTCACCCCTCCACTTT	CASSLGGTGHSPLHF
TRBJ2-7	-	-	TRBV19	TGTGCCAGTAGCAGACAGATGCCCTACGAGCAGTACTTC	CASSRQMPYEQYF
TRBJ2-5	-	-	TRBV25-1	TGTGCCAGCAGTGGAGGGGACACACGGTGGGAGACCCAGTACTTC	CASSGGDTRWETQYF
TRBJ1-3	-	-	TRBV7-9	TGTGCCAGCAGCTCAAACAGGCGCTCCTCTGGAAACACCATATATTTT	CASSSNRRSSGNTIYF
TRBJ2-6	-	-	TRBV2	TGTGCCAGCGGCGAGGCATCTGGGGCCAACGTCCTGACTTTC	CASGEASGANVLTF
TRBJ2-7	-	-	TRBV7-8	TGTGCCAGCAGCTTAGCCCCCCGCAGGGGAACTTACGAGCAGTACTTC	CASSLAPRRGTYEQYF
TRBJ2-1	TRBD2	-	TRBV5-1	TGCGCCAGCAGCTTGGTCGGGGGGACCTCCTACAATGAGCAGTTCTTC	CASSLVGGTSYNEQFF
TRBJ2-7	-	once	TRBV5-1	TGCGCCAGCAGCCCCCAAACTACGCTCTACGAGCAGTACTTC	CASSPQTTLYEQYF
TRBJ2-4	-	-	TRBV27	TGTGCCAGCAGTCAACAGGCGGGCGCCAAAAACATTCAGTACTTC	CASSQQAGAKNIQYF
TRBJ2-1	-	-	TRBV15	TGTGCCACCAGCAGAGAAAAAAGCGGCTTACGCCATGAGCAGTTCTTC	CATSREKSGLRHEQFF
TRBJ2-2	-	-	TRBV19	TGTGCCAGTAGCTGGCGGCGGACAGCGGACACCGGGGAGCTGTTTTTT	CASSWRRTADTGELFF
TRBJ2-3	TRBD1	-	TRBV10-3	TGTGCCATCAATCAGGGGGCTACGCAGTATTTT	CAINQGATQYF
TRBJ2-1	TRBD2	-	TRBV4-1	TGCGCCAGCAGCCAAGATCGGCGGGAGTTCGGTGAGCAGTTCTTC	CASSQDRREFGEQFF
TRBJ2-7	TRBD1	-	TRBV5-1	TGCGCCAGCAGTCCCGACAGGGGGGGCGAGCAGTACTTC	CASSPDRGGEQYF
TRBJ2-4	-	-	TRBV4-2	TGTGCCAGCAGCCTATTCATACTAGCCAAAAACATTCAGTACTTC	CASSLFILAKNIQYF
TRBJ2-1	-	-	TRBV30	TGTGCCTCGGGACGGAGCAACAATGAGCAGTTCTTC	CASGRSNNEQFF